This TCR beta chain was captured by sequencing in a study of blood T cell repertoires in COVID-19. This table comes from immunoSEQ multiplex PCR, and its TCRdb copy is limited to in-frame clones, with some not included. The table includes 310,000 or so clones, about nine tenths detected once. Remarks on this clone: Other DNA sequences in this sample translate to the same CDR3.

Enrolled through a virtual design, the participants were between roughly 18 and 95 years of age and came from fewer than 30 US areas. The study assigned cohorts using participant-reported clinical history. The recovered donors of Cohort 3 showed two negative PCRs, clearance, or symptom resolution. Germline assignment: CDR1 MGHRA and CDR2 YSYEKL. The CDR3 sequence is 15 residues long. Trimming at V came to 4 bases and at J to 7 bases, leaving 7 bases not matched to a gene. The genes are TRBV4-1 and TRBJ1-4, with 9 bases aligning to TRBD1. The source of this sequence is a woman aged 18-29 years who had recovered from COVID-19. Sequenced: PBMCs or T cells enriched from blood (not recorded which). The CDR3 is CASSLTGGSGEKLFF. Written as DNA, the CDR3 is TGCGCCAGCAGCCTTACAGGGGGCTCGGGTGAAAAACTGTTTTTT.